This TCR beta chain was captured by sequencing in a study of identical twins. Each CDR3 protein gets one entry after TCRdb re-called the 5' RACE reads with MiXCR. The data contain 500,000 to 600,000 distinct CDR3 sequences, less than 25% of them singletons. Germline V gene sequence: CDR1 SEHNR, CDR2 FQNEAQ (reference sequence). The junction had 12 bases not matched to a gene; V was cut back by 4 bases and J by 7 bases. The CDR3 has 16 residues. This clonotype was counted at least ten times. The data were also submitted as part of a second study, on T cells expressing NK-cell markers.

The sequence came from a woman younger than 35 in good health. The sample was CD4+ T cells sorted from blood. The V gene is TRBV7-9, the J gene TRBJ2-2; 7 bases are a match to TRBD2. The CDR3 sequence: CASSSREVRVVGELFF. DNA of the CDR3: TGTGCCAGCAGCTCCCGGGAGGTGCGGGTAGTCGGGGAGCTGTTTTTT. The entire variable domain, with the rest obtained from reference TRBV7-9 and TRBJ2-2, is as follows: DTGVSQNPRHKITKRGQNVTFRCDPISEHNRLYWYRQTLGQGPEFLTYFQNEAQLEKSRLLSDRFSAERPKGSFSTLEIQRTEQGDSAMYLCASSSREVRVVGELFFGEGSRLTVL.